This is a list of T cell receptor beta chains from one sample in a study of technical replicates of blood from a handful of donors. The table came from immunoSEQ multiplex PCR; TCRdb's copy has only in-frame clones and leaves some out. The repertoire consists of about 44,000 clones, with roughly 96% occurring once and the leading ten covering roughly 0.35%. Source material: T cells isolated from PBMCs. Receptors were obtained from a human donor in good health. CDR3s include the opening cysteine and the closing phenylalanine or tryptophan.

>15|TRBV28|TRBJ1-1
CASSSGDRGNTEAFF
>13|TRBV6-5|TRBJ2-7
CASAKRVSYEQYF
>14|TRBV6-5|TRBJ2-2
CASSSGGLVGELFF
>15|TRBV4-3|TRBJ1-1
CASSQVWDWDTEAFF
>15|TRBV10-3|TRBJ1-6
CAISEKGQGGSPLHF
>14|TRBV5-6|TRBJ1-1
CASSRLQGYTEAFF
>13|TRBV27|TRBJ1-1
CASSLLGGTEAFF
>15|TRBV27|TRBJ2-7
CASSPGQGYSYEQYF
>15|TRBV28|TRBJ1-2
CASSSRDDGWHGYTF
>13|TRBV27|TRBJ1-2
CASSLAGGDGYTF
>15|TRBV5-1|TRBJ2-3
CASSLEQSSTDTQYF
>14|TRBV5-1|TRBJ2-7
CASSLAGIDSEQYF
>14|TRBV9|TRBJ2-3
CASSVGADTDTQYF
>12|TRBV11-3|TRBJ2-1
CASSFPGYEQFF
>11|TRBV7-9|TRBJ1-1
CATNRDSRAFF
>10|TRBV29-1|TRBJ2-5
CSVSLETQYF
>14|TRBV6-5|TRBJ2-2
CASSLGRNTGELFF
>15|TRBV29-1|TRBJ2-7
CSVEPRLAGAGEQYF
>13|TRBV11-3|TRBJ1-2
CASSSTAHYGYTF
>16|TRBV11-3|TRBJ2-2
CASSLRGGDTTGELFF
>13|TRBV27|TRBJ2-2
CASSFQGAGELFF
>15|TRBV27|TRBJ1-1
CASSLDRGPGTEAFF
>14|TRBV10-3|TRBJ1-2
CAISDLQADYGYTF
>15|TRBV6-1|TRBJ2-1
CASRLLAGERNEQFF
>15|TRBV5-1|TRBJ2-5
CASSLGRGPQETQYF
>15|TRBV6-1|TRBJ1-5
CASSYRGREGQPQHF